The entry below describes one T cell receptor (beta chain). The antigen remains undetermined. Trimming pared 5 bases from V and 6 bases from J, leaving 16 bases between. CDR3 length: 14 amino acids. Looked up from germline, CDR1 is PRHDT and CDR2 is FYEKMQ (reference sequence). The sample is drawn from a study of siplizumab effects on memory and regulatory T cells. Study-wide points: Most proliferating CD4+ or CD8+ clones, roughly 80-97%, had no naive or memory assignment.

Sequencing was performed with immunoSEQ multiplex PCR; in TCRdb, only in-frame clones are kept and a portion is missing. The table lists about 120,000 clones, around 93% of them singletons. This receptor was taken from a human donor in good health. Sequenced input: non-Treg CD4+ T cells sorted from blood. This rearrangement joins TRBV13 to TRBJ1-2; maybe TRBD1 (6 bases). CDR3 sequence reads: CASSRLGGHDGYTF. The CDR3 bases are TGTGCCAGCAGCCGCCTCGGGGGGCACGATGGCTACACCTTC.